The entry below describes one TCR beta chain. Its specificity is unknown. These data belong to a study of shared clonotypes between healthy human individuals. Overall study results and limits: The study drew on few donors, limiting represented genetic and exposure-history diversity. Across four donors, naive CD4 shared 4.5% to 6%, naive CD8 around 4%, memory CD4 2.3%, memory CD8 0.4%. In general, naive subsets displayed greater estimated richness than memory subsets did. All-four-donor shared clonotypes had higher generation probabilities than non-shared clonotypes did.

Profiling relied on immunoSEQ multiplex PCR, and the TCRdb table lists in-frame clones only, not all of them. The repertoire holds approximately 500,000 clones, with 90% to 96% as singletons. Trimming left V 4 bases short and J 4 bases short, with 11 bases between. Germline V gene sequence: CDR1 SNHLY, CDR2 FYNNEI. CDR3 length: 15 amino acids. The receptor's source is a woman in her 30s in good health. This rearrangement joins TRBV2 to TRBJ2-6; D unclear. Sequenced sample: naive CD4+ T cells sorted from blood. Subset noted: CD45RA+ positively selected. The CDR3 is CASSGNLPGANVLTF. In DNA, the CDR3 is TGTGCCAGCAGTGGTAACCTCCCCGGGGCCAACGTCCTGACTTTC.